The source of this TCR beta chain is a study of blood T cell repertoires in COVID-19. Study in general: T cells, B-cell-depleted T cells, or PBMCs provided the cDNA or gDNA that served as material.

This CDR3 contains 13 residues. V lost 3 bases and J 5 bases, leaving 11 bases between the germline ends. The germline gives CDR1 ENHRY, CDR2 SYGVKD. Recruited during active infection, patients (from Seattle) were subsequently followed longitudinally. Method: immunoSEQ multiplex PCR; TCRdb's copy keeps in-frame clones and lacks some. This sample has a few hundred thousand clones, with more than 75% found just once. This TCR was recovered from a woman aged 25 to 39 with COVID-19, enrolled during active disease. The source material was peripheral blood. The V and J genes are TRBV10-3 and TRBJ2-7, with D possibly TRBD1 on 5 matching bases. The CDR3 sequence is CAISDDSRHEQYF. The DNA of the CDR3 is TGTGCCATCAGTGATGACAGTCGCCACGAGCAGTACTTC.